This TCR beta chain was sequenced for a study of CXCR3-negative and CXCR3-positive naive CD8 T cells. The CDR3 covers 15 residues. The germline V gene has CDR1 MRHNA and CDR2 SNTAGT. Overall study findings and caveats: Fresh PBMCs were used in most assays, and CXCR3 expression partially decreased after cryopreservation. More hydrophobic TRB CDR3s were found in CXCR3-positive naive cells than in CXCR3-negative naive cells.

A word on this clonotype: The antigen is undetermined.

UMI-labeled TRB cDNA libraries were prepared by 5' RACE. TCRdb re-called the 5' RACE reads, yielding one record per CDR3 amino acid sequence without DNA. The sample totals about 63,000 distinct CDR3 sequences. The material sequenced was naive CXCR3+ CD8+ T cells from blood. As for subset: CD45RO-CCR7+CD27+CD95- naive CD8+ T cells expressing CXCR3 (TNR3+). The source of this sequence is a human donor in good health. Some clones in this sample may be carry-over from other donors' samples. The chain recombines TRBV6-4 with TRBJ1-2; TCRdb calls TRBD1, which cannot be checked without DNA. The CDR3 protein is CASRPEGGLSYGYTF.